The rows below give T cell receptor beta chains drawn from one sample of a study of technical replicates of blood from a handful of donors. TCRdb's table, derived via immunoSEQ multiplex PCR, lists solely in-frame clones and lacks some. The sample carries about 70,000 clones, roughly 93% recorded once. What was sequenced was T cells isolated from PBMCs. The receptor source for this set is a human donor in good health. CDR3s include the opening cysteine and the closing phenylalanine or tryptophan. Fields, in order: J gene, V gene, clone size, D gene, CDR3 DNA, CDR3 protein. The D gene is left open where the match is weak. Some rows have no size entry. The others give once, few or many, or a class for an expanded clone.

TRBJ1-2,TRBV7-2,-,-,TGTGCCAGCAGCTTAGGTCCAGGGGACGTCTATGGCTACACCTTC,CASSLGPGDVYGYTF
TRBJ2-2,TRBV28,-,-,TGTGCCAGCAAAAGATTACAGGGGAAGCGGGACACCGGGGAGCTGTTTTTT,CASKRLQGKRDTGELFF
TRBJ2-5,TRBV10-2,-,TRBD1,TGCGCCAGCAGGGACAGGGGGTCAAATTTGGAGACCCAGTACTTC,CASRDRGSNLETQYF
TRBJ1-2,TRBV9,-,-,TGTGCCAGCAGCGGCGACAGCCGCTATGGCTACACCTTC,CASSGDSRYGYTF
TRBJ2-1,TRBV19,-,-,TGTGCCAGTAGTATAGGGAACAGGGAGCAGTTCTTC,CASSIGNREQFF
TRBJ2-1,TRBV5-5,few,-,TGTGCCAGCAGCTTAATAAGGACTGGCTACAATGAGCAGTTCTTC,CASSLIRTGYNEQFF
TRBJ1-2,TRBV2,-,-,TGTGCCAGCAGCGTTATTCAGGGCTACACCTTC,CASSVIQGYTF
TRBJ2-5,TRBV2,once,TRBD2,TGTGCCAGCACCGGGACTAGCGGGTTAGAGACCCAGTACTTC,CASTGTSGLETQYF
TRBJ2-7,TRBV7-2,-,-,TGTGCCAGCAGCCGGGGGTCCTACGAGCAGTACTTC,CASSRGSYEQYF
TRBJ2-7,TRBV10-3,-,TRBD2,TGTGCCATCAAACCGCAGCGGGAGGGTTACGAGCAGTACTTC,CAIKPQREGYEQYF
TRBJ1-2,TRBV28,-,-,TGTGCCAGCAGCCCCGGAGGAATGCGTGGCTACACCTTC,CASSPGGMRGYTF
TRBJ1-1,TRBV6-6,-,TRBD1,TGTGCCAGCACACAGGGGGCGAATTCTGAAGCTTTCTTT,CASTQGANSEAFF
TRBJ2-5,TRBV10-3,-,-,TGTGCCATTGGCTTGGAGACCCAGTACTTC,CAIGLETQYF
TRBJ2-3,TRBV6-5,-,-,TGTGCCAGCGGACGGGGAGATACGCAGTATTTT,CASGRGDTQYF
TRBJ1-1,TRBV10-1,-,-,TGCGCCAGCAGTGACAGGGTGCACACTGAAGCTTTCTTT,CASSDRVHTEAFF
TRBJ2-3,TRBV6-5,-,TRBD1,TGTGCCAGCAGTTACGTGACAGGGGGCGAAGCAGATACGCAGTATTTT,CASSYVTGGEADTQYF
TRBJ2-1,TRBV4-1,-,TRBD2,TGCGCCAGCAGCCAAGAAAGGGGACTAGCGAACTCGGAGTTCTTC,CASSQERGLANSEFF
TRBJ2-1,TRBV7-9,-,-,TGTGCCATCCTTACACTAGGATCGGGCAATGAGCAGTTCTTC,CAILTLGSGNEQFF
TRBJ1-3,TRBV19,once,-,TGTGCCAGTAGTATCGGGACAAGAGGAAACACCATATATTTT,CASSIGTRGNTIYF
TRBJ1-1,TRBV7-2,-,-,TGTGCCAGCAGCCCGGCGGATGACGGGTTCACTTCGGGTCCGAAAGCTTTCTTT,CASSPADDGFTSGPKAFF
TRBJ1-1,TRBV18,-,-,TGTGCCAGCTCACCTGAAGTGAATTGGGCCTTCACTGAAGCTTTCTTT,CASSPEVNWAFTEAFF
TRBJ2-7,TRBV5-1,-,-,TGCGCCAGCAGCGTCGCCGGAAGCGGAGGGTACGAGCAGTACTTC,CASSVAGSGGYEQYF
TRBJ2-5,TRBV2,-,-,TGTGCCAGCAGATCGACCGGGGGAGAGGAGTACTTC,CASRSTGGEEYF
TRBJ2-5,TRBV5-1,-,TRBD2,TGCGCCAGCAGATCTTTCCGGGAGGGCCAAGAGACCCAGTACTTC,CASRSFREGQETQYF
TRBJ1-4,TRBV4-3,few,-,TGCGCCAGCAGCCAAGTCAGTTGGAGACGGTCTAATGAAAAACTGTTTTTT,CASSQVSWRRSNEKLFF
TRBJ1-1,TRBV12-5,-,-,TGTGCTAGTGGCCGTGAGTCGAACACTGAAGCTTTCTTT,CASGRESNTEAFF
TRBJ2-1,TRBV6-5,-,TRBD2,TGTGCCAGCAGTTACTCGCCCTGGGCGGGGGGGGAGCAGTTCTTC,CASSYSPWAGGEQFF
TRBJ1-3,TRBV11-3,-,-,TGTGCCAGCAGTCACCAGACTAACACCATATATTTT,CASSHQTNTIYF
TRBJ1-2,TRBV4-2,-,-,TGTGCCAGCAGCCAATTGTCGGGAGTTTATGGCTACACCTTC,CASSQLSGVYGYTF
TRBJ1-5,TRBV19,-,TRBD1,TGTGCCAGTAGTATACGAGGGGGCGATGGTAATCAGCCCCAGCATTTT,CASSIRGGDGNQPQHF
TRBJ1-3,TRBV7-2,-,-,TGTGCCAGCAGAAGTAGCGGAAACACCATATATTTT,CASRSSGNTIYF
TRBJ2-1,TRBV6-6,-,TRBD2,TGTGCCAGCAGCTCGATTCGGGGGGTCACTGAGCAGTTCTTC,CASSSIRGVTEQFF
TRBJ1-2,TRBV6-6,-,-,TGTGCCAGCACCCCTAGGTCGGGAAATCCCTTTGGCTACACCTTC,CASTPRSGNPFGYTF
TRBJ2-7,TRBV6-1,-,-,TGTGCCAGCAGTGAGGGAGACGAGCAGTACTTC,CASSEGDEQYF
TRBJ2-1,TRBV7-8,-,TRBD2,TGTGCCAGCAGCTTAGGGTCTAGCGGGAGGGCCACGAATGAGCAGTTCTTC,CASSLGSSGRATNEQFF
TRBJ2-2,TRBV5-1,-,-,TGCGCCAGCAGCTTTTGGGGGGACACCGGGGAGCTGTTTTTT,CASSFWGDTGELFF
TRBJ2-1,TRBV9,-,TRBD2,TGTGCCAGCAGCGTAGGGGGACTAGCGGGATACAATGAGCAGTTCTTC,CASSVGGLAGYNEQFF
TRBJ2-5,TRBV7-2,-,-,TGTGCCAGCAGCTTAAGTAGTCCAGAGACCCAGTACTTC,CASSLSSPETQYF
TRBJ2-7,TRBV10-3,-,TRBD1,TGTGCCATCAGTGACGTGGGGACAGGGGGCGACGAGCAGTACTTC,CAISDVGTGGDEQYF
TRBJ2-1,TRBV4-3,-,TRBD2,TGCGCCAGCAGCCAAGATCGCTTTCGGGGACTAGCGGGAGATAGTGAGCAGTTCTTC,CASSQDRFRGLAGDSEQFF
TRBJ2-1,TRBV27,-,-,TGTGCCACGGGGTCCTACAATGAGCAGTTCTTC,CATGSYNEQFF
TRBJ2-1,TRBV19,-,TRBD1,TGTGCCAGTAGTATAGGGACAGGGGTCTACAATGAGCAGTTCTTC,CASSIGTGVYNEQFF
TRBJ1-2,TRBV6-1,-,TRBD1,TGTGCCAGCGGGGACAGATATAACTATGGCTACACCTTC,CASGDRYNYGYTF
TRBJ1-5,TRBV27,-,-,TGTGCCAGCAGTTTATGGCCGACGCTAGATAGCAATCAGCCCCAGCATTTT,CASSLWPTLDSNQPQHF
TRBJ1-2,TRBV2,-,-,TGTGCCAGCAGCTACCATCGGGGCTACACCTTC,CASSYHRGYTF
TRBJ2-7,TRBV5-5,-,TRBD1,TGTGCCAGCAGCCGATCGGACAGGGGTCGGCACGAGCAGTACTTC,CASSRSDRGRHEQYF
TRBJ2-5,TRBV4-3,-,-,TGCGCCAGCAGCCAAACTAGGGTAGAGACCCAGTACTTC,CASSQTRVETQYF